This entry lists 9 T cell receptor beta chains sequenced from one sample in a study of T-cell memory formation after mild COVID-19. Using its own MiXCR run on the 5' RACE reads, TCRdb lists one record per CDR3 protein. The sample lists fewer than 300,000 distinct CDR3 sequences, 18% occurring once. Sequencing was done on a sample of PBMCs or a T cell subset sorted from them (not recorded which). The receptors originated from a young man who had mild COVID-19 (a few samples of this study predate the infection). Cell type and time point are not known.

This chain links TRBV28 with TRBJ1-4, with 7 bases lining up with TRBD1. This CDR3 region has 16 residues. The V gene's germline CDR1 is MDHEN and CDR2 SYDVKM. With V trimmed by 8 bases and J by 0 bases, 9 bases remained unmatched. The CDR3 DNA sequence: TGTGCCAGCGGGATGGTACAGGGGTCAACTAATGAAAAACTGTTTTTT. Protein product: CASGMVQGSTNEKLFF.

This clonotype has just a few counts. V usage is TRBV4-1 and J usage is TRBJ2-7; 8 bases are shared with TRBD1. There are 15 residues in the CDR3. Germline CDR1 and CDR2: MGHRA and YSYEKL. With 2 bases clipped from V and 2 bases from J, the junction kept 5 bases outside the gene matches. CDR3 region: CASSQRTGTPYEQYF. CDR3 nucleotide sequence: TGCGCCAGCAGCCAACGGACAGGGACGCCCTACGAGCAGTACTTC.

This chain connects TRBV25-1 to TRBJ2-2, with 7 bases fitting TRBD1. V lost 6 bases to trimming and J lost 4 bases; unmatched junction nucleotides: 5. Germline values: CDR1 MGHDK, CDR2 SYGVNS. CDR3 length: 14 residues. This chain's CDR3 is CASRDRRSTGELFF. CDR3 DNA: TGTGCCAGCAGGGACAGGCGGTCCACCGGGGAGCTGTTTTTT.

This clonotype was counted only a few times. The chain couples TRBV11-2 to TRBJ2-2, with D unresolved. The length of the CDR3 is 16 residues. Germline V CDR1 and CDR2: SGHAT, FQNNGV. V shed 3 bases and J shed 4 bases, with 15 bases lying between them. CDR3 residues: CASSFWAGSTTGELFF. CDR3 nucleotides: TGTGCCAGCAGCTTCTGGGCAGGCTCAACCACCGGGGAGCTGTTTTTT.

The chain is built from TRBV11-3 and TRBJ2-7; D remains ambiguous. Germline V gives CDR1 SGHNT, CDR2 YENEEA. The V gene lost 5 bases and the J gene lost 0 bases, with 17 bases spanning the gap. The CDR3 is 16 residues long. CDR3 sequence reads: CASSGKGVESSYEQYF. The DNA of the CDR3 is TGTGCCAGCAGCGGCAAAGGCGTCGAAAGCTCCTACGAGCAGTACTTC.

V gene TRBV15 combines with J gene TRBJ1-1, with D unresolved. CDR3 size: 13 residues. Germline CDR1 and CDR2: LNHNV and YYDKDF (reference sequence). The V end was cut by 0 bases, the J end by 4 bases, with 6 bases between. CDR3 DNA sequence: TGTGCCACCAGCAGAGATACCTTCACTGAAGCTTTCTTT. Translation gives CATSRDTFTEAFF.

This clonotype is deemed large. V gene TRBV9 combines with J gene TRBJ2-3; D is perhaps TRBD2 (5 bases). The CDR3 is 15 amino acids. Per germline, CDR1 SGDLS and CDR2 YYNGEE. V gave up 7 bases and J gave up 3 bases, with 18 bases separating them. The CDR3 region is CASSSSGSATDTQYF. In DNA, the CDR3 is TGTGCCAGCTCCTCCTCGGGTAGCGCGACAGATACGCAGTATTTT.

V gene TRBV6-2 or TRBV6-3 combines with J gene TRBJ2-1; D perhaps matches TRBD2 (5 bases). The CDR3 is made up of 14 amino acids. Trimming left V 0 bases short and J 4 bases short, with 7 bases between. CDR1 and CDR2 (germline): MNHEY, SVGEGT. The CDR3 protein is CASSYSKRYNEQFF. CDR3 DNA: TGTGCCAGCAGTTACTCGAAGCGGTACAATGAGCAGTTCTTC.

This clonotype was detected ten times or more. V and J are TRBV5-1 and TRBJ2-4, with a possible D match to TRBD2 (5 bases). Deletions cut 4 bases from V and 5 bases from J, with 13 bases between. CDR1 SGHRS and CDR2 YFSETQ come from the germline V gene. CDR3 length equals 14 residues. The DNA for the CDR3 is TGCGCCAGCAGCCCCCCGGGGTTGGAAAACATTCAGTACTTC. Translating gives CASSPPGLENIQYF. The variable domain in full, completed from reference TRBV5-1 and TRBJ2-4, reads KAGVTQTPRYLIKTRGQQVTLSCSPISGHRSVSWYQQTPGQGLQFLFEYFSETQRNKGNFPGRFSGRQFSNSRSEMNVSTLELGDSALYLCASSPPGLENIQYFGAGTRLSVL.